This T cell receptor beta chain appears in the sequencing data of a study of regulatory T cells in long-lasting Graves disease. Study-wide results and limits: In persistent patients, shared public clonotypes (roughly 3,000) outnumbered those in new patients (around 1,000). Persistent disease showed a preference for TRBV28, TRBJ1-2 and TRBJ2-5.

Time point in this sample: persistent/refractory GD, antithyroid drugs over 5 years with positive TRAb. The TCR library was made from RNA that had been extracted from PBMCs in TRIzol. TCR beta libraries were built with iRepertoire HTBI primers and Arm-PCR of CDR3 regions. Original methodology: Samples collectively showed 62 TRBV and 14 TRBJ segments. In TCRdb, the multiplex PCR reads were re-called with MiXCR into one record per CDR3 protein. Clone size and V and J calls follow TCRdb, not the original study. Here the sample spans about 660,000 distinct CDR3 sequences, 30% being singletons. V trimming: 3 bases; J trimming: 2 bases; junction bases outside the gene matches: 10. The CDR3 loop spans 15 amino acids. Germline CDR1 DFQATT, CDR2 SNEGSKA (reference sequence). As concerns this clonotype: The antigen is undetermined.

The chain uses TRBV20-1 and TRBJ2-7, with TRBD1 matching 7 bases. Specimen: peripheral blood mononuclear cells (PBMCs), collected when the disease was refractory, from a patient treated with antithyroid drugs. This receptor was obtained from a female donor with Graves disease. CDR3: CSASGVDRPTYEQYF. CDR3 bases: TGCAGTGCTAGCGGTGTGGACAGGCCGACCTACGAGCAGTACTTC.